Listed here is a single TCR beta chain. This sample is part of a study of blood T cell repertoires in COVID-19. Study information: The origin of the acute and convalescent COVID-19 samples was the United States, Italy and Spain.

Method: immunoSEQ multiplex PCR; TCRdb's copy keeps in-frame clones and lacks some. The sample carries a few hundred thousand clones, roughly 88% recorded once. V lost 1 base and J 4 bases, leaving 14 bases between the germline ends. Germline CDR1 and CDR2: MGHRA and YSYEKL. This CDR3 contains 16 residues. Seattle researchers signed up patients amid active infection and tracked them longitudinally. The sequenced sample consisted of peripheral blood. This TCR derives from a woman aged 30 to 39 with COVID-19, enrolled during active disease. The V call is TRBV4-1, the J call TRBJ1-5, with a possible D match to TRBD1 (6 bases). CDR3 in amino acids: CASSQVNRVRNQPQHF. CDR3 coding DNA: TGCGCCAGCAGCCAAGTTAACAGGGTTAGGAATCAGCCCCAGCATTTT.